The TCR beta chain described here comes from a study of OX40 agonist ivuxolimab in advanced cancers. At the level of the whole study: Ivuxolimab was an agonistic, fully human IgG2 monoclonal antibody directed against OX40 (CD134), a costimulatory receptor. Intravenous ivuxolimab was administered to patients every 2 weeks at six dose levels: 0.01, 0.1, 0.3, 1.5, 3 and 10 mg/kg. Of the roughly 52 dose-escalation patients, hepatocellular carcinoma was present in roughly 19, melanoma in approximately 15, renal cell carcinoma in 9 and head and neck cancer in 9. In the dose-escalation cohort, 75% to 85% of patients were male, and the mean age was 60 years with a range of roughly 23 to 90. Patients were allowed to have had prior anti-PD-1, anti-PD-L1 or anti-CTLA-4 therapy, and around two fifths of the dose-escalation patients had been treated with checkpoint inhibitors. Partial responses occurred in three dose-escalation patients, of whom one had hepatocellular carcinoma and two had cutaneous melanoma. Peripheral TCRbeta sequencing aimed to test whether ivuxolimab altered TCR sequence diversity and caused clonal T-cell expansion. The paper describes the monotherapy dose-escalation part (N of about 50 patients) of the phase I trial of ivuxolimab.

Patients with autoimmune disease history or receiving systemic immunosuppression were excluded from the trial. Peripheral blood for TCR sequencing was drawn from every dose cohort at baseline, at cycle 4 day 1 and at cycle 7 day 1. The samples were taken from a phase I, first-in-human, multicenter, open-label dose-escalation trial of ivuxolimab. Adults with locally advanced or metastatic melanoma, renal cell, hepatocellular, or head and neck squamous cell carcinoma were enrolled in the trial. Before TCR sequencing, CD4+ T cells and CD8+ T cells from peripheral blood were sorted into separate populations. To sequence the TCRbeta CDR3 region, genomic DNA was isolated from the sorted cells. The immunoSEQ Assay was used to sequence the TCRbeta CDR3 regions. Here the immuneACCESS table is served through TCRdb, limited to in-frame sequences with V and J called. Missing clones are a known gap in these copies; in checked studies unresolved V genes cover under half, and the rest lacks a known reason. This sample holds about 58,000 clones; about 89% were observed only once. The ten largest clones add up to approximately 0.78% of the sample.

Results the study describes overall, beyond this receptor: At doses from 0.1 to 3.0 mg/kg, clonal expansion was seen in both CD4+ and CD8+ blood T cells between baseline and week 6. The antigen specificity of the peripheral T cells that underwent clonal expansion was not determined. Low levels of normalized T-cell clonal expansion were also shown by some nonresponding patients. In the 0.1-3.0 mg/kg groups, partial responders were among the patients with the lowest normalized peripheral clonal expansion, particularly in CD8+ T cells. On average, CD8+ T cells showed more expanded clones than CD4+ T cells after ivuxolimab.

Unmatched junction bases come to 6, with V trimmed by 5 bases and J by 0 bases. The germline V gene yields SNHLY for CDR1 and FYNNEI for CDR2. Including the terminal cysteine and phenylalanine, the CDR3 comprises 16 residues. Of the read, only the CDR3 DNA is kept; its 48 bases are in frame from base 1. Turning to this clone: Its antigen remains undetermined. The record has no base qualities; no much larger clone is one base away.

Recombination connected TRBV2 to TRBJ1-2; a stretch of 10 junction bases matches TRBD1. This sequence originates from an adult with an advanced solid tumor such as melanoma, head and neck, liver or kidney cancer. The sample here was CD4+ or CD8+ T cells sorted from blood, taken in a trial of the OX40 agonist ivuxolimab. The CDR3 loop reads CASSKTGGEANYGYTF. The DNA reads as follows: TGTGCCAGCAGTAAGACAGGGGGCGAGGCTAACTATGGCTACACCTTC.